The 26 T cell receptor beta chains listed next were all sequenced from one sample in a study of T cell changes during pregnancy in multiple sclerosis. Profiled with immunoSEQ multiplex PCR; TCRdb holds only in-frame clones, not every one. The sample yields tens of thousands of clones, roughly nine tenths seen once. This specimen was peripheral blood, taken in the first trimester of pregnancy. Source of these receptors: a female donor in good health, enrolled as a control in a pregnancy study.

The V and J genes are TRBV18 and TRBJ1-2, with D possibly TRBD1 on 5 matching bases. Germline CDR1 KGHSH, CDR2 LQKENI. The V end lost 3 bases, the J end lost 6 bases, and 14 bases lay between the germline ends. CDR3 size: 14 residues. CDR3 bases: TGTGCCAGCTCACCCTCGGGGGGGATCGATGGCTACACCTTC. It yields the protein CASSPSGGIDGYTF.

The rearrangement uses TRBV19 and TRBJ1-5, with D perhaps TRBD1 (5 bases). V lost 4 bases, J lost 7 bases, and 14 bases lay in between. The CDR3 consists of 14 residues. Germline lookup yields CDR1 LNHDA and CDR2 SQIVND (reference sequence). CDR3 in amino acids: CASSRQGRDQPQHF. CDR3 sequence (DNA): TGTGCCAGTAGTAGGCAGGGTAGAGACCAGCCCCAGCATTTT.

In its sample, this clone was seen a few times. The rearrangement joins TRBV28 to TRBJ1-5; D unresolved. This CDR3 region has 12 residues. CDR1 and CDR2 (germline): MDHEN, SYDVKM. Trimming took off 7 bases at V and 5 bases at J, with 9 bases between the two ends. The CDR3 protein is CASTERDQPQHF. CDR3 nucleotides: TGTGCCAGCACCGAACGGGATCAGCCCCAGCATTTT.

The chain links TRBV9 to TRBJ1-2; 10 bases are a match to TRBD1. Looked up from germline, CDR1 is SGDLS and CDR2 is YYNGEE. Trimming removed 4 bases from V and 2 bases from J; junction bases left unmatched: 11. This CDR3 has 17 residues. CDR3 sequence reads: CASSKPGQGKDNYGYTF. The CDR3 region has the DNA TGTGCCAGCAGCAAACCGGGACAGGGGAAAGACAACTATGGCTACACCTTC.

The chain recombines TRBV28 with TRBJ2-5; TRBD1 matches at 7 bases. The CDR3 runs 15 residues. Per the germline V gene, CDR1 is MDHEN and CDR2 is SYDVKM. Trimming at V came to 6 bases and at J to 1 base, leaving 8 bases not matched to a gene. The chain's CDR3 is CASSLGQARQETQYF. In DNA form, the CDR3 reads TGTGCCAGCAGCCTCGGACAGGCACGCCAAGAGACCCAGTACTTC.

DNA of the CDR3: TGTGCCAGCAGCGTAGGCGGAAATTCCTACGAGCAGTACTTC. It encodes CASSVGGNSYEQYF. The V call is TRBV9, the J call TRBJ2-7, with D hard to call. V was cut by 0 bases and J by 1 base, with 8 bases left in between. The germline V gene has CDR1 SGDLS and CDR2 YYNGEE. The CDR3 totals 14 residues.

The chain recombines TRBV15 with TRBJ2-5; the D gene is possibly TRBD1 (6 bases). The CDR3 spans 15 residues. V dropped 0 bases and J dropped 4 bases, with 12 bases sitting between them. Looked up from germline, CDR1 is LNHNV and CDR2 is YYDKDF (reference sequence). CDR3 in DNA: TGTGCCACCAGCAGAGATTACAGGGTGGGAGAGACCCAGTACTTC. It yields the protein CATSRDYRVGETQYF.

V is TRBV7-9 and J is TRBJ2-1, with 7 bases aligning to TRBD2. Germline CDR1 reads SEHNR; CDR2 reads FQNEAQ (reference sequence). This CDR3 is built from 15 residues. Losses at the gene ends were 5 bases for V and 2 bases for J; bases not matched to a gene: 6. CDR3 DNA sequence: TGTGCCAGCAGCCTGGCGGGAGTAACCTACAATGAGCAGTTCTTC. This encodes CASSLAGVTYNEQFF.

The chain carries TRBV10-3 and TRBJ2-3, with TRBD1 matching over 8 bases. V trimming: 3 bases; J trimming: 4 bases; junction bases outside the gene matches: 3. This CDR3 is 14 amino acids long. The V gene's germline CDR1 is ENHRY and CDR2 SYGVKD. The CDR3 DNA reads TGTGCCATCAGTGACCGGACAGGGCCAGATACGCAGTATTTT. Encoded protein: CAISDRTGPDTQYF.

The CDR3 region is CASSRGLVYEQYF. CDR3 bases: TGTGCCAGCAGTAGGGGACTGGTCTACGAGCAGTACTTC. The V and J genes are TRBV27 and TRBJ2-7; weak D call: TRBD2 (6 bases). Trimming left V 5 bases short and J 3 bases short, with 11 bases between. Germline V gene data show CDR1 as MNHEY and CDR2 as SMNVEV (reference sequence). The length of the CDR3 is 13 residues.

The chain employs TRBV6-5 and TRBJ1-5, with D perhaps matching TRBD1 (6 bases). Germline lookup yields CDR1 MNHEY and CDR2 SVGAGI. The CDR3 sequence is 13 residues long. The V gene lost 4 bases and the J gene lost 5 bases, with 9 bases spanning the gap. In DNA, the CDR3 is TGTGCCAGCAGTTTCAGGGGTGATCAGCCCCAGCATTTT. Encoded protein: CASSFRGDQPQHF.

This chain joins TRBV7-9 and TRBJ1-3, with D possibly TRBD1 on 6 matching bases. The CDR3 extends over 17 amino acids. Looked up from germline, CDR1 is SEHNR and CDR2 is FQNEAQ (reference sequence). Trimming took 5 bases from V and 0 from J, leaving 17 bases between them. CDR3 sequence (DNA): TGTGCCAGCAGCCCCTCCGCGGGGGGCAACTCTGGAAACACCATATATTTT. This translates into CASSPSAGGNSGNTIYF. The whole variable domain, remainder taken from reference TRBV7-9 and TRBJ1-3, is DTGVSQNPRHKITKRGQNVTFRCDPISEHNRLYWYRQTLGQGPEFLTYFQNEAQLEKSRLLSDRFSAERPKGSFSTLEIQRTEQGDSAMYLCASSPSAGGNSGNTIYFGEGSWLTVV.

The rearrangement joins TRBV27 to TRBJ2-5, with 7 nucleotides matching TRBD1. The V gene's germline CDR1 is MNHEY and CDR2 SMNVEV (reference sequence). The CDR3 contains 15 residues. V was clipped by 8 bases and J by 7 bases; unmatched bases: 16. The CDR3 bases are TGTGCCAGCCTCGCAGGGGGTCCCAGGAAGATGACCCAGTACTTC. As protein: CASLAGGPRKMTQYF.

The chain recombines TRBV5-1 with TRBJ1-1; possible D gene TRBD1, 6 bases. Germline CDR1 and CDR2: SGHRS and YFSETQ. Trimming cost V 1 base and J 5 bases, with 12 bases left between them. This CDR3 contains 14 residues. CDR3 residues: CASSLLGGQTEAFF. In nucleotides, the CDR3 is TGCGCCAGCAGCTTGTTGGGGGGGCAGACTGAAGCTTTCTTT. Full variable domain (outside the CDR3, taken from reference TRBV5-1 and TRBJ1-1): KAGVTQTPRYLIKTRGQQVTLSCSPISGHRSVSWYQQTPGQGLQFLFEYFSETQRNKGNFPGRFSGRQFSNSRSEMNVSTLELGDSALYLCASSLLGGQTEAFFGQGTRLTVV.

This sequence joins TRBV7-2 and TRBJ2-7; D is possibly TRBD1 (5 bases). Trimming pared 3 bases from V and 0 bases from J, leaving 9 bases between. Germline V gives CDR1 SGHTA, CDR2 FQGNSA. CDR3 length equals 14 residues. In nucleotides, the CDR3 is TGTGCCAGCAGCTTTACAGGACGCTCCTACGAGCAGTACTTC. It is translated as CASSFTGRSYEQYF.

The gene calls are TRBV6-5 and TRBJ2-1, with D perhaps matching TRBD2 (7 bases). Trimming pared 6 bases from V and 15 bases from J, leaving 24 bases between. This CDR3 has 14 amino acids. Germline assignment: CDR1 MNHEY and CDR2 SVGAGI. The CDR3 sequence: CASRSLGGGSFVFF. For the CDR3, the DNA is TGTGCCAGCAGATCTCTCGGGGGCGGGAGTTTTGTGTTCTTC.

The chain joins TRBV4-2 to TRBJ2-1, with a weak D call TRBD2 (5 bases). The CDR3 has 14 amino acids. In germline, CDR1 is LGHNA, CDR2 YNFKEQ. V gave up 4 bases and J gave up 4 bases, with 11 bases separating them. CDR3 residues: CASSPLGGYNEQFF. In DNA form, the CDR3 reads TGTGCCAGCAGCCCTCTAGGAGGATACAATGAGCAGTTCTTC.

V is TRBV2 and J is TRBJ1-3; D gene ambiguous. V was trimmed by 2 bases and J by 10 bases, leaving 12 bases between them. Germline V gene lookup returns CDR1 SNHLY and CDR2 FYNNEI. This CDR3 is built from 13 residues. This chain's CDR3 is CASSESAGSTIYF. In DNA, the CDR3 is TGTGCCAGCAGTGAAAGTGCGGGTAGTACCATATATTTT. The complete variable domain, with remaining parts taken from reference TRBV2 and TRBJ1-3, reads EPEVTQTPSHQVTQMGQEVILRCVPISNHLYFYWYRQILGQKVEFLVSFYNNEISEKSEIFDDQFSVERPDGSNFTLKIRSTKLEDSAMYFCASSESAGSTIYFGEGSWLTVV.

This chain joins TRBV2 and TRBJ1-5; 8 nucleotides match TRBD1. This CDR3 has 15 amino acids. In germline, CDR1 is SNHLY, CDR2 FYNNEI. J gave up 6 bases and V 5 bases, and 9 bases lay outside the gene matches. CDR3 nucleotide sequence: TGTGCCAGCAGTCCCAGGACAGGGTGGAGTCAGCCCCAGCATTTT. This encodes CASSPRTGWSQPQHF.

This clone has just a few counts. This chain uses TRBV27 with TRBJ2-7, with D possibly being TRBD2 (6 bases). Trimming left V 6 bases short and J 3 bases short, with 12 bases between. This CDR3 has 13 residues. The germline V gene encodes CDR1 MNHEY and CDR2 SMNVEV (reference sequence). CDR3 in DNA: TGTGCCAGCAGCCCGGGACTCTTCTACGAGCAGTACTTC. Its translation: CASSPGLFYEQYF.

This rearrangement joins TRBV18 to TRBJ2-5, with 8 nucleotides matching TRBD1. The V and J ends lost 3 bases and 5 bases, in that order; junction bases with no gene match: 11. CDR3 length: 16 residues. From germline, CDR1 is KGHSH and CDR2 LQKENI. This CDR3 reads CASSPPGQVVSETQYF. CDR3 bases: TGTGCCAGCTCACCTCCGGGACAGGTAGTATCGGAGACCCAGTACTTC.

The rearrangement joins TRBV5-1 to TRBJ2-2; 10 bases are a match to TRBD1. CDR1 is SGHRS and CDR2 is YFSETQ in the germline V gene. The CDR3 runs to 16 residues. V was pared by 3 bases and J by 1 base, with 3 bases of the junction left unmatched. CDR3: CASSSGTGVNTGELFF. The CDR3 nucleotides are TGCGCCAGCAGCTCCGGGACAGGGGTGAACACCGGGGAGCTGTTTTTT.

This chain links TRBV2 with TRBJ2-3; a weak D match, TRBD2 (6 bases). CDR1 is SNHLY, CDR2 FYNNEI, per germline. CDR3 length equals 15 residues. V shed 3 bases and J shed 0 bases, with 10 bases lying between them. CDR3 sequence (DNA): TGTGCCAGCAGTGATAGCGGTCTTAGCACAGATACGCAGTATTTT. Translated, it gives CASSDSGLSTDTQYF.

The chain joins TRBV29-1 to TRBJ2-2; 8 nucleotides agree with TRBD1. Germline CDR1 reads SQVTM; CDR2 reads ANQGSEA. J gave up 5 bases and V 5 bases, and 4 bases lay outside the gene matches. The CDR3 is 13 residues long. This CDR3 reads CSVTGQGTGELFF. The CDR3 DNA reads TGCAGCGTTACTGGACAGGGAACCGGGGAGCTGTTTTTT.

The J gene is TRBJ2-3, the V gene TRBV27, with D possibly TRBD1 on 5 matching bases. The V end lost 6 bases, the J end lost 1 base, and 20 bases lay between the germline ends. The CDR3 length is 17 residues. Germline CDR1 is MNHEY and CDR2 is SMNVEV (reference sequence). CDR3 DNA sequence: TGTGCCAGCAGCCCCCCCCCAGGGTTGGTAGGCACAGATACGCAGTATTTT. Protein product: CASSPPPGLVGTDTQYF.

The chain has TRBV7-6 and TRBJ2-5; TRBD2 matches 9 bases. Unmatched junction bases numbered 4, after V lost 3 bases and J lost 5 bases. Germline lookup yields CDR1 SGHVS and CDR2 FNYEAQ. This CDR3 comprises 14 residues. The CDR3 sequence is CASSLGLAVETQYF. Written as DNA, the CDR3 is TGTGCCAGCAGCTTGGGACTAGCAGTGGAGACCCAGTACTTC. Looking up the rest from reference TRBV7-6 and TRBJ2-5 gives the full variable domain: GAGVSQSPRYKVTKRGQDVALRCDPISGHVSLYWYRQALGQGPEFLTYFNYEAQQDKSGLPNDRFSAERPEGSISTLTIQRTEQRDSAMYRCASSLGLAVETQYFGPGTRLLVL.